Presented here are 26 T cell receptor beta chains from one specimen sequenced in a study of T cell repertoires in cytomegalovirus infection (dated by TCRdb to the late 2010s). The instrument given in TCRdb is Illumina HiSeq 1500. TCRdb trimmed the raw reads at Q25, called clones with MiXCR and kept productive beta chains. Entries are consolidated by CDR3 protein sequence, retaining the most common genes and DNA. The sample records fewer than 250,000 distinct CDR3 sequences, around 12% of which are singletons. 1.5% to 2% of the sample is in the top ten clones. Sequencing was performed on PBMCs. The receptors were gathered from a human donor in good health (CMV status not recorded). Some clones in this sample may be carry-over from other donors' samples.

This sequence joins TRBV28 and TRBJ2-4; possible D gene TRBD2, 7 bases. Germline V CDR1 and CDR2: MDHEN, SYDVKM. The CDR3 contains 16 residues. Trimming stripped 3 bases from V and 3 bases from J, with 15 bases between. In DNA, the CDR3 is TGTGCCAGCAGTTTGGGTTCAGGGGAGGGCAAAAACATTCAGTACTTC. Protein sequence: CASSLGSGEGKNIQYF.

For this clonotype: The junction departs from germline at one end; a sequencing error may be responsible. This chain joins TRBV6-2 or TRBV6-3 and TRBJ2-6; TRBD2 might be the D (5 bases). Germline V gene data show CDR1 as MNHEY and CDR2 as SVGEGT. The CDR3 totals 17 residues. The CDR3 region has the DNA TGTGCCAGCAGACCTGAAACGGGGAACTCTGGGGTCAACGTCCTGACTTTC. Amino acid sequence: CASRPETGNSGVNVLTF.

At least ten counts were recorded for this clonotype. This sequence joins TRBV20-1 and TRBJ1-2; unclear D gene. The CDR3 consists of 17 residues. V dropped 3 bases and J dropped 0 bases, with 20 bases sitting between them. CDR1 and CDR2 from the germline V gene are DFQATT and SNEGSKA (reference sequence). The CDR3 DNA follows: TGCAGTGCTAGGACTTCCATGGCGTGGGGTGCTAACTATGGCTACACCTTC. This sequence encodes CSARTSMAWGANYGYTF.

This clonotype occurred a few times. The chain couples TRBV30 to TRBJ1-5, with D possibly being TRBD1 (5 bases). V gave up 4 bases and J gave up 2 bases, with 12 bases separating them. Germline CDR1 GTSNPN, CDR2 SVGIG (reference sequence). The CDR3 loop spans 14 amino acids. Written as DNA, the CDR3 is TGTGCCTGGACAAAGGGGCAGGGCAATCAGCCCCAGCATTTT. This translates into CAWTKGQGNQPQHF.

This clonotype was counted only a few times. The CDR3, as DNA: TGTGCCAGCACGATCGGACCATCTGGAGCCGGGGAGCTGTTTTTT. Residues: CASTIGPSGAGELFF. The chain employs TRBV6-1 and TRBJ2-2; D not resolved. This CDR3 region has 15 residues. Germline V CDR1 and CDR2: MNHNS, SASEGT. Trimming shortened V by 7 bases and J by 6 bases, and 18 bases separated the two germline ends.

Comment on this clonotype: A much more abundant neighbour one base away suggests this may be a read error. This sequence joins TRBV27 and TRBJ1-3; TRBD1 aligns across 8 bases. CDR3 length: 15 residues. Germline V gives CDR1 MNHEY, CDR2 SMNVEV (reference sequence). The CDR3 coding sequence is TGTGCCAACAGTCTTAGCAGGGGGCTTGGAAACACCATATATTTT. It encodes CANSLSRGLGNTIYF.

V usage is TRBV7-2 and J usage is TRBJ2-3, with 7 bases fitting TRBD2. Germline loops: CDR1 SGHTA, CDR2 FQGNSA. The CDR3 has 15 amino acids. Germline trimming cut 4 bases from V and 2 bases from J; bases unmatched to any gene: 6. For the CDR3, the DNA is TGTGCCAGCAGCTGGAGCGGGACCAACACAGATACGCAGTATTTT. Translated: CASSWSGTNTDTQYF. Supplemented by reference TRBV7-2 and TRBJ2-3, the full variable domain reads GAGVSQSPSNKVTEKGKDVELRCDPISGHTALYWYRQSLGQGLEFLIYFQGNSAPDKSGLPSDRFSAERTGGSVSTLTIQRTQQEDSAVYLCASSWSGTNTDTQYFGPGTRLTVL.

This clonotype showed up many times. V gene TRBV11-2 combines with J gene TRBJ2-1; 8 bases line up with TRBD2. Per germline, CDR1 SGHAT and CDR2 FQNNGV. The V and J ends lost 5 bases and 8 bases, in that order; junction bases with no gene match: 11. The CDR3 spans 15 residues. This CDR3 is CASSHPIGGADEQFF. In DNA, the CDR3 is TGTGCCAGCAGCCATCCTATCGGGGGGGCCGATGAGCAGTTCTTC.

This clonotype was found many times. The rearrangement joins TRBV28 to TRBJ2-7; TRBD2 matches at 7 bases. The CDR3 covers 13 residues. Trimming cost V 6 bases and J 0 bases; bases outside gene matches: 2. Germline V CDR1 and CDR2: MDHEN, SYDVKM. CDR3 sequence (DNA): TGTGCCAGCAGGGGGGGGTTCTCCTACGAGCAGTACTTC. Residues: CASRGGFSYEQYF.

The genes are TRBV5-6 and TRBJ1-2, with D possibly being TRBD1 (6 bases). Germline CDR1 is SGHDT and CDR2 is YYEEEE. V was shortened by 4 bases and J by 4 bases, with 14 bases between the two germline ends. The CDR3 spans 14 residues. CDR3 sequence (DNA): TGTGCCAGCAGCCCACGACAGGTTGCCTATGGCTACACCTTC. Its translation is CASSPRQVAYGYTF.

In its sample, this clonotype was seen many times. The V gene is TRBV6-1, the J gene TRBJ2-1, with TRBD1 matching 8 bases. The CDR3 has 15 residues. Germline assignment: CDR1 MNHNS and CDR2 SASEGT. V shed 3 bases and J 0 bases; nucleotides not matched to a gene: 1. In nucleotides, the CDR3 is TGTGCCAGCAGTGACAGGGGGCTCTCCTACAATGAGCAGTTCTTC. This gives the protein CASSDRGLSYNEQFF.

This clonotype was detected many times. The chain links TRBV20-1 to TRBJ2-1, with 12 bases fitting TRBD2. The J segment lost 7 bases and the V segment lost 1 base, leaving 2 bases of the junction unmatched. This CDR3 region has 14 residues. In germline, CDR1 is DFQATT, CDR2 SNEGSKA (reference sequence). The CDR3 coding sequence is TGCAGTGCTAGAGGGCTAGCGGGAGGGAATGAGCAGTTCTTC. Protein sequence: CSARGLAGGNEQFF.

This clonotype came up many times. The genes are TRBV7-6 and TRBJ2-5, with 15 bases identical to TRBD2. CDR1 is SGHVS and CDR2 is FNYEAQ in the germline V gene. The CDR3 contains 17 residues. The ends lost 4 bases at V and 1 base at J; junction bases unmatched: 4. CDR3 amino acids: CASSSGLAGGPQETQYF. The CDR3 region has the DNA TGTGCCAGCAGCTCGGGACTAGCGGGGGGCCCCCAAGAGACCCAGTACTTC.

In its sample, this clonotype was seen a few times. V and J are TRBV7-2 and TRBJ2-7, with D perhaps matching TRBD1 (7 bases). The CDR3 contains 14 residues. The V gene's germline CDR1 is SGHTA and CDR2 FQGNSA. Trimming removed 5 bases at V and 5 bases at J, with 16 bases between. CDR3 residues: CASSPGGYLHEQYF. The CDR3 DNA reads TGTGCCAGCAGCCCAGGGGGGTATCTTCACGAGCAGTACTTC.

A few counts support this clonotype. The chain uses TRBV29-1 and TRBJ2-7; D could derive from TRBD1 or TRBD2 (7 bases each). Germline V CDR1 and CDR2: SQVTM, ANQGSEA. CDR3 size: 14 residues. Trimming removed 6 bases at V and 2 bases at J, with 17 bases between. In DNA form, the CDR3 reads TGCAGCGTGGGGGGGGCAGGGGGGACCTACGAGCAGTACTTC. It codes for CSVGGAGGTYEQYF.

The chain recombines TRBV6-6 with TRBJ2-7; D is tentatively TRBD1 or TRBD2 (6 bases each). The CDR3 length is 13 residues. V lost 5 bases, J lost 6 bases, and 14 bases lay in between. Germline CDR1 reads MNHNY; CDR2 reads SVGAGI (reference sequence). The CDR3 bases are TGTGCCAGCAGTAGGGGGGCCAGGGGCGAGCAGTACTTC. Its translation is CASSRGARGEQYF.

This clonotype was seen many times. The rearrangement uses TRBV11-1 and TRBJ2-5, with D perhaps TRBD1 (5 bases). This CDR3 has 15 residues. Germline CDR1 SGHAT, CDR2 FQDESV (reference sequence). V was pared by 3 bases and J by 5 bases, with 16 bases between. The CDR3 spells CASSLARRGIETQYF. The CDR3 nucleotides are TGTGCCAGCAGCTTGGCAAGAAGGGGCATCGAGACCCAGTACTTC.

J is TRBJ2-6 and V is TRBV27, with unresolved D. V dropped 5 bases and J dropped 0 bases, with 5 bases sitting between them. Germline V gene lookup returns CDR1 MNHEY and CDR2 SMNVEV (reference sequence). The CDR3 totals 14 residues. The CDR3 sequence: CASSSFSGANVLTF. The CDR3 coding sequence is TGTGCCAGCAGTAGCTTCTCTGGGGCCAACGTCCTGACTTTC.

This clonotype was recorded at least ten times. The V gene is TRBV27, the J gene TRBJ1-6; D remains ambiguous. The CDR3 has 13 residues. With 2 bases removed from V and 9 bases from J, the gap between germline ends came to 8 bases. Germline V CDR1 and CDR2: MNHEY, SMNVEV (reference sequence). CDR3 amino acids: CASSLGPGSPLHF. CDR3 nucleotide sequence: TGTGCCAGCAGTTTAGGGCCGGGTTCACCCCTCCACTTT.

The rearrangement joins TRBV7-4 to TRBJ2-5; D possibly corresponds to TRBD2 (7 bases). The CDR3 covers 14 residues. V was trimmed by 6 bases and J by 2 bases, leaving 13 bases between them. Germline values: CDR1 SGHVT, CDR2 SQSDAQ. The CDR3 DNA reads TGTGCCAGCAGGGGGGCGGGAGCGCAAGAGACCCAGTACTTC. It encodes CASRGAGAQETQYF.

This clonotype was detected ten times or more. The genes are TRBV4-1 and TRBJ1-1; D remains ambiguous. With 1 base removed from V and 4 bases from J, the gap between germline ends came to 7 bases. Germline CDR1 is MGHRA and CDR2 is YSYEKL. CDR3 size: 13 residues. This CDR3 is CASSQGSSTEAFF. In DNA form, the CDR3 reads TGCGCCAGCAGCCAAGGCAGCTCCACTGAAGCTTTCTTT.

The table lists this clonotype with many counts. The DNA for the CDR3 is TGTGCCAGCAGTTCGAGGGGTCGCGGCTACGAGCAGTACTTC. Encoded protein: CASSSRGRGYEQYF. The chain has TRBV6-1 and TRBJ2-7, with D possibly called TRBD1 or TRBD2 (5 bases each). The CDR3 contains 14 residues. Per the germline V gene, CDR1 is MNHNS and CDR2 is SASEGT. V was shortened by 5 bases and J by 3 bases, with 14 bases between the two germline ends.

In its sample, this clonotype was seen many times. The chain employs TRBV7-6 and TRBJ1-5, with a tentative D call TRBD1 (6 bases). The V end lost 0 bases, the J end lost 0 bases, and 6 bases lay between the germline ends. The CDR3 has 15 residues. The germline gives CDR1 SGHVS, CDR2 FNYEAQ. CDR3 coding DNA: TGTGCCAGCAGCTTAGCGACAGGTAGCAATCAGCCCCAGCATTTT. Translation: CASSLATGSNQPQHF.

This clonotype was observed at least ten times. The chain uses TRBV14 and TRBJ2-4; TRBD2 is a possible D gene (5 bases). Germline lookup yields CDR1 SGHDN and CDR2 FVKESK. With 5 bases removed from V and 9 bases from J, the gap between germline ends came to 14 bases. There are 13 residues in the CDR3. The DNA of the CDR3 is TGTGCCAGCAGCACGGGTCACCGGGGCATTCAGTACTTC. It codes for CASSTGHRGIQYF. Filled out from reference TRBV14 and TRBJ2-4, the complete variable domain reads EAGVTQFPSHSVIEKGQTVTLRCDPISGHDNLYWYRRVMGKEIKFLLHFVKESKQDESGMPNNRFLAERTGGTYSTLKVQPAELEDSGVYFCASSTGHRGIQYFGAGTRLSVL.

In this sample, this clonotype turned up many times. The chain combines TRBV7-2 with TRBJ1-1, with D uncertain. Trimming removed 3 bases from V and 1 base from J, with 12 bases in between. CDR3 length equals 15 residues. CDR1 is SGHTA, CDR2 FQGNSA, per germline. The CDR3 sequence: CASSFTPDGNTEAFF. The CDR3 coding sequence is TGTGCCAGCAGCTTTACCCCAGACGGGAACACTGAAGCTTTCTTT.

This clonotype was found many times. The CDR3 nucleotides read TGTGCCAGCAGCTTGGACCAAGAGACCCAGTACTTC. Its protein product is CASSLDQETQYF. This rearrangement joins TRBV5-4 to TRBJ2-5; no clear D gene. Germline-derived CDR1 and CDR2 are SGHNT and YYREEE (reference sequence). V was pared by 0 bases and J by 0 bases, with 0 bases between. This CDR3 comprises 12 residues.